Presented here are 6 T cell receptor beta chains from one specimen sequenced in a study of somatic mutations in cytotoxic T cells in rheumatoid arthritis. Data came from immunoSEQ multiplex PCR; TCRdb stores just in-frame clones and leaves some out. Seen here are about 2,200 clones, 75% to 80% observed once, and the top ten hold about 45%. Sample: CD8+ T cells sorted from blood. Receptors were obtained from a man in his 70s with rheumatoid arthritis.

The chain carries TRBV5-5 and TRBJ2-5; the D is unclear. The DNA end lines up better with TRBJ2-7; the J call may be wrong. CDR3 size: 15 residues. Germline lookup yields CDR1 SGHKS and CDR2 YYEKEE (reference sequence). Here the CDR3 DNA reads TGTGCCAGCAGTCTTTGGTTCCCCAATACCTACGAGCAGTACTTC. Protein product: CASSLWFPNTYEQYF.

The chain has TRBV19 and TRBJ2-1; 14 bases are shared with TRBD2. Trimming at V came to 9 bases and at J to 7 bases, leaving 5 bases not matched to a gene. The CDR3 is 14 residues long. Germline values: CDR1 LNHDA, CDR2 SQIVND (reference sequence). CDR3 sequence (DNA): TGTGCCAGCAGACTAGCGGGGGGGACAAATGAGCAGTTCTTC. Translated, it gives CASRLAGGTNEQFF.

The genes are TRBV10-1 and TRBJ2-7; D is perhaps TRBD1 (5 bases). Germline V lookup: CDR1 WNHNN, CDR2 SYGVQD (reference sequence). V was shortened by 8 bases and J by 1 base, with 15 bases between the two germline ends. This CDR3 is 14 amino acids long. CDR3 amino acids: CASRPDQGSYEQYF. In DNA form, the CDR3 reads TGCGCCAGCCGTCCGGATCAGGGTTCCTACGAGCAGTACTTC.

This clone was found a few times. The chain couples TRBV29-1 to TRBJ2-3; 8 nucleotides align to TRBD2. Losses at the gene ends were 1 base for V and 2 bases for J; bases not matched to a gene: 8. CDR1 and CDR2 (germline): SQVTM, ANQGSEA. The CDR3 sequence is 16 residues long. CDR3 region: CSVEVNPSGYTDTQYF. The CDR3 region has the DNA TGCAGCGTTGAAGTTAATCCTAGCGGGTACACAGATACGCAGTATTTT.

As for this clone: A junction boundary mismatches the germline segment, possibly from a read error. The rearrangement joins TRBV7-2 to TRBJ1-1; weak D call: TRBD1 (5 bases). Germline CDR1 is SGHTA and CDR2 is FQGNSA. The CDR3 has 10 residues. CDR3 bases: TGTGCCACCTGGACGGGGGGATACCATTTT. Translated, it gives CATWTGGYHF.

V and J are TRBV7-3 and TRBJ2-3, with D possibly TRBD1 on 7 matching bases. This CDR3 comprises 18 residues. In germline, CDR1 is SGHTA, CDR2 FQGTGA. V was cut by 5 bases and J by 3 bases, with 24 bases left in between. The CDR3 protein is CASSNGLTGAGGTDTQYF. CDR3 in DNA: TGTGCCAGCAGCAACGGATTAACGGGGGCAGGGGGTACAGATACGCAGTATTTT. Full variable domain (rest looked up from reference TRBV7-3 and TRBJ2-3): GAGVSQTPSNKVTEKGKYVELRCDPISGHTALYWYRQSLGQGPEFLIYFQGTGAADDSGLPNDRFFAVRPEGSVSTLKIQRTERGDSAVYLCASSNGLTGAGGTDTQYFGPGTRLTVL.